This entry is about one T cell receptor beta chain. These data originate in a study of blood T cells in healthy people across ages. The ends lost 5 bases at V and 1 base at J; junction bases unmatched: 5. The germline V gene encodes CDR1 MNHEY and CDR2 SVGAGI. This CDR3 contains 15 residues. Then a second PCR, running about 6 to 12 cycles, was carried out with a sample-barcoded 5' primer and a J-beta primer mix. Each cDNA molecule, via a template-switch adaptor with 12 random nucleotides, was tagged. TCRdb fed the 5' RACE reads into MiXCR, producing one record per CDR3 protein. The table includes around 800,000 distinct CDR3 sequences, 25% to 30% detected once. The same specimen was also included in a second study, on T cells of mothers and their children. Turning to that study: Similar thymic selection effects on TCR recombination output appear in pairs, both related and unrelated.

This chain links TRBV6-5 with TRBJ1-1; 9 bases map to TRBD1. Source material: blood. The TCR sequence derives from a boy younger than 18 in good health. The CDR3 DNA reads as TGTGCCAGCAGTGCCCCGGGACAGGGGAACACTGAAGCTTTCTTT. Translating it yields CASSAPGQGNTEAFF.